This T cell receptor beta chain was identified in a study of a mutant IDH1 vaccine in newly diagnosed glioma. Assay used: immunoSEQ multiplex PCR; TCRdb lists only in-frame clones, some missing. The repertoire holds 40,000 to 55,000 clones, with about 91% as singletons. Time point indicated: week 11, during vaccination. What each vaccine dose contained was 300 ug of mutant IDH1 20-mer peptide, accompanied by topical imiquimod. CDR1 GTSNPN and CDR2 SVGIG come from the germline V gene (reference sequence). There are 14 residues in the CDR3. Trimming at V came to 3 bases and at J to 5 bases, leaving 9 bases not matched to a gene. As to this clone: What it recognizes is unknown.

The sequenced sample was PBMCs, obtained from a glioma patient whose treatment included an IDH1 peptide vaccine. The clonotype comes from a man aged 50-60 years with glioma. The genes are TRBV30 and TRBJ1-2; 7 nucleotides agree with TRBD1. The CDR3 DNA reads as TGTGCCTGGAGGGAAAAAGGGGGCGTGTATGGCTACACCTTC. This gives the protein CAWREKGGVYGYTF.